This entry concerns a single T cell receptor (beta chain). This clonotype was recorded at least ten times. No antigen is known for it. Per-base qualities were not stored, and no clone one base away is much larger. V trim: 4 bases; J trim: 1 base; unmatched bases: 4. Including the terminal cysteine and phenylalanine, the CDR3 comprises 15 residues. The entry retains the CDR3 DNA only, 45 bases that are in frame from base 1. The sample's treatment or condition label, decoded: live attenuated yellow fever vaccine strain. A standard Ficoll-Paque protocol was used to isolate PBMCs from peripheral blood. Dynabeads CD4 and CD8 positive selection kits were used to isolate CD4 and CD8 T-cell fractions. TriZol was used to extract RNA from bulk PBMCs, from CD4 and CD8 fractions, and from dextramer-positive and dextramer-negative fractions. The data originate from a study of T cells after yellow fever vaccination (dated by TCRdb to the late 2010s). Broadly, across the study: The SMART-Seq v4 Ultra Low Input RNA kit was used to prepare libraries from fractions with low cell numbers. Blood was collected at multiple timepoints before and after primary and secondary immunization, and bulk PBMC replicates and cell subsets were isolated. To track T-cell clones before and after primary and booster YFV17D yellow fever vaccination, bulk TCR alpha and beta repertoires were sequenced longitudinally. The cohort comprised two healthy male donors, one aged 18 to 30 and one aged 30 to 40 years.

General conclusions and limits of the study: Most clones expanded after primary vaccination were re-detected after the booster (96% of CD4 and around 88% of CD8), suggesting broad memory maintenance. A small fraction of clonotypes appeared in both the CD4 and CD8 compartments, likely as a result of convergent recombination. Because the study included only a couple of donors, the extent to which the findings can be generalized is limited. FACS-sorted repertoires could contain abundant contaminating clonotypes from the bulk population, so computational filtering was required. Compared with the primary T-cell response, the secondary T-cell response was weaker but faster, peaking on day 5 rather than day 15.

TCR cDNA was synthesized by 5'RACE template switching, which introduced a universal primer site and unique molecular identifiers. cDNA synthesis was primed from both the TCR alpha and TCR beta constant segments. Library amplification involved two PCR steps, and the second step added sample barcodes and sequencing adapters. Libraries were sequenced on Illumina HiSeq 2500 (2x100 bp) or NovaSeq (2x150 bp). The paper's processing steps were these. Demultiplexing of reads and collapsing into UMI consensus sequences were performed with MIGEC, and V(D)J alignment was carried out with MiXCR. Clonotypes responding to the vaccine were identified with edgeR on replicate PBMC samples, with the criteria of FDR below 0.01 and a log2 fold change above 5 up to day 15. CD4 or CD8 identity was assigned to each bulk clonotype according to whether the clonotype was present at higher abundance in the sequenced CD4 repertoire or the sequenced CD8 repertoire. TCRdb reanalyzed the raw reads on its own, using fastp at Q25 for trimming and MiXCR for clone calling, and kept in-frame beta chains. Each CDR3 protein appears once, grouped with its most common genes and DNA. None of the V and J calls come from the authors' own analysis; TCRdb made them. The sample table lists about 240,000 distinct CDR3 sequences, 6.9% of them with a count of one. Around 0.9% of the sample goes to the ten largest clones.

The source was CD4+ T cells sorted from PBMCs, collected 15 days after the yellow fever booster vaccination. The V and J genes are TRBV12-3 or TRBV12-4 and TRBJ2-5, with 9 central nucleotides matching TRBD2. This clonotype was obtained from a man in his thirties or forties who received the YFV17D yellow fever vaccine. The CDR3 loop reads CASSSLAGVQETQYF. The sequenced DNA: TGTGCCAGCAGTTCCTTAGCGGGAGTCCAAGAGACCCAGTACTTC.